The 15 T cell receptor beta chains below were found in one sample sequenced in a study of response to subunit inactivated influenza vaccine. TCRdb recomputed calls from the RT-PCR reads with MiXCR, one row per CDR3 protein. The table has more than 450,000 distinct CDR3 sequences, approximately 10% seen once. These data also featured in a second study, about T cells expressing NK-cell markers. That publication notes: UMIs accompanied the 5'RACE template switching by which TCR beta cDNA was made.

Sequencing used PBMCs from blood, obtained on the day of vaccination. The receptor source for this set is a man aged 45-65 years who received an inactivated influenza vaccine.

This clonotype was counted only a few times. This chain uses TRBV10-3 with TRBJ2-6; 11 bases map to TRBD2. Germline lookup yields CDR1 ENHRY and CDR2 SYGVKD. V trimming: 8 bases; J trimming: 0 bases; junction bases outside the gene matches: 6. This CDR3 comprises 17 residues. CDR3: CAIGTSGASSGANVLTF. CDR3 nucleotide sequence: TGTGCCATCGGGACTAGCGGAGCTTCCTCTGGGGCCAACGTCCTGACTTTC.

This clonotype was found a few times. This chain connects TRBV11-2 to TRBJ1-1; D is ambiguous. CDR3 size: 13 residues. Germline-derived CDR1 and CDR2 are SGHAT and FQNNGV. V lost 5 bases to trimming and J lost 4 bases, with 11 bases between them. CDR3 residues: CASSTRVGTEAFF. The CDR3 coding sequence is TGTGCCAGCAGCACACGGGTCGGCACTGAAGCTTTCTTT.

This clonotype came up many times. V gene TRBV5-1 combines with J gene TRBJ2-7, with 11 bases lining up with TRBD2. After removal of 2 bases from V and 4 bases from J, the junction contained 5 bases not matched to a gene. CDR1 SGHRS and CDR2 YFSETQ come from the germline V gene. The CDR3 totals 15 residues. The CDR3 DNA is TGCGCCAGCAGCTTATCGACTAGCGGGGTTTACGAGCAGTACTTC. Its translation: CASSLSTSGVYEQYF.

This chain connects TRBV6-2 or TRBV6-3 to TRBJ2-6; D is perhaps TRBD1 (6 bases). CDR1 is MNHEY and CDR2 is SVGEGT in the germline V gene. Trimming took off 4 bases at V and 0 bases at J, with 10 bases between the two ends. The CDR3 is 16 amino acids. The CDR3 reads CASSSGAHSGANVLTF. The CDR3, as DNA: TGTGCCAGCAGTTCAGGGGCTCACTCTGGGGCCAACGTCCTGACTTTC.

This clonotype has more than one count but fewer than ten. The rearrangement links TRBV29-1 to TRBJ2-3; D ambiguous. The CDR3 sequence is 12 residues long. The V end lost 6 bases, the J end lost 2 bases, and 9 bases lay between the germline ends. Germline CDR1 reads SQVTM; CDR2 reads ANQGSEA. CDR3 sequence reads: CSVFSTTDTQYF. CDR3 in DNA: TGCAGCGTATTCTCCACCACAGATACGCAGTATTTT.

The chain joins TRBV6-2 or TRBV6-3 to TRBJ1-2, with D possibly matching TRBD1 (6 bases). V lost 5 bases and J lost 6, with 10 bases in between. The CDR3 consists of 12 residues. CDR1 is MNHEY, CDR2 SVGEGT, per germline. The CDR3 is CASSTTGNGYTF. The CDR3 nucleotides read TGTGCCAGCAGTACGACAGGAAATGGCTACACCTTC.

Here the CDR3 reads CASSQGDREQETQYF. CDR3 in DNA: TGTGCCAGCAGCCAAGGGGACAGGGAGCAAGAGACCCAGTACTTC. The chain has TRBV4-2 and TRBJ2-5, with TRBD1 matching over 9 bases. The CDR3 sequence is 15 residues long. Germline V CDR1 and CDR2: LGHNA, YNFKEQ. Trimming removed 1 base from V and 2 bases from J; junction bases left unmatched: 2.

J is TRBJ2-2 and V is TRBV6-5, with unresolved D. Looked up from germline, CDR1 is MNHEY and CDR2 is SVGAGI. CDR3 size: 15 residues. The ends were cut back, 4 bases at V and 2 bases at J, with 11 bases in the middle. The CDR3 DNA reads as TGTGCCAGCAGTTCTGTGGGTATTAACACCGGGGAGCTGTTTTTT. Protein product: CASSSVGINTGELFF.

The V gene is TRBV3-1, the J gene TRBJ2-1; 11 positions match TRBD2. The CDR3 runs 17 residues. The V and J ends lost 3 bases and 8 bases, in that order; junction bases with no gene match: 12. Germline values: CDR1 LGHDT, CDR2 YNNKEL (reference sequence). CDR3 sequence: CASSQSPTLAGGDEQFF. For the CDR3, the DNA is TGTGCCAGCAGCCAGAGTCCAACTTTAGCGGGAGGGGATGAGCAGTTCTTC.

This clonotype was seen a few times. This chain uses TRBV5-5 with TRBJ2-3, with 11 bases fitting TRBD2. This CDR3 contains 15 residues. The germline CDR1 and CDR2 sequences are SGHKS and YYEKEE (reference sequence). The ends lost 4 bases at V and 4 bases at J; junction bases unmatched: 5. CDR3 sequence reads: CASSRLAGRPDTQYF. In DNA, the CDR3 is TGTGCCAGCAGCCGACTAGCGGGAAGGCCAGATACGCAGTATTTT.

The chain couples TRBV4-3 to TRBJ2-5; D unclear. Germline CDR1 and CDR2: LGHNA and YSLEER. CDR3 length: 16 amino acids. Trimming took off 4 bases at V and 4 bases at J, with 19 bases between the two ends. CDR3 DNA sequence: TGCGCCAGCAGCCGAGGTGGTGGGCTAAAAGGAGAGACCCAGTACTTC. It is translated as CASSRGGGLKGETQYF.

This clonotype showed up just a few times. The DNA for the CDR3 is TGTGCCAGCAGTTGGCAAGAGAACTATGGCTACACCTTC. Its translation is CASSWQENYGYTF. The chain combines TRBV12-3 or TRBV12-4 with TRBJ1-2; D is uncertain. Trimming cost V 4 bases and J 2 bases, with 8 bases left between them. The CDR3 covers 13 residues.

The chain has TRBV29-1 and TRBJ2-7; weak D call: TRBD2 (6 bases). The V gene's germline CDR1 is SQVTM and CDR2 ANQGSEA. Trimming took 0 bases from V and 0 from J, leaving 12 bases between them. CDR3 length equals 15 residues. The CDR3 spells CSVEDRTTSSYEQYF. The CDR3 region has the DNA TGCAGCGTTGAAGATAGGACTACCAGCTCCTACGAGCAGTACTTC.

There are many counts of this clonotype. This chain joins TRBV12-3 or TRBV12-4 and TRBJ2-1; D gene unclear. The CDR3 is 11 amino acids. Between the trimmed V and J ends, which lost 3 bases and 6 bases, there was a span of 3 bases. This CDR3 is CASSFTNEQFF. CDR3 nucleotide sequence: TGTGCCAGCAGTTTTACCAATGAGCAGTTCTTC.

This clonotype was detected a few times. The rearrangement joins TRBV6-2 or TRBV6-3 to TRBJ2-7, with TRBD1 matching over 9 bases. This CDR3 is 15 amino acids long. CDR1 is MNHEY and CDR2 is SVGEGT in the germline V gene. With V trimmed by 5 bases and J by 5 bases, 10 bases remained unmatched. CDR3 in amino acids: CASSTRTGDRDEQYF. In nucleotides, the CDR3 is TGTGCCAGCAGTACTAGGACAGGGGATCGGGACGAGCAGTACTTC.